The T cell receptor beta chain described here comes from a study of T-cell reconstitution after alpha-beta-depleted transplantation in children. Preparing the TCRbeta library involved the use of unique molecular identifiers. TCRdb ran MiXCR on the PCR reads and lists one entry per CDR3 protein. Of some 530,000 distinct CDR3 sequences listed, around 12% are singletons. The ends were cut back, 5 bases at V and 3 bases at J, with 10 bases in the middle. This CDR3 contains 13 residues. Per germline, CDR1 SEHNR and CDR2 FQNEAQ (reference sequence). This clonotype was seen ten or more times. The sequence was obtained from a human donor who donated a stem cell graft to a child with combined immunodeficiency. The genes are TRBV7-9 and TRBJ1-2; no clear D. Material: PBMCs from the stem cell graft donor, obtained from the stem cell graft. CDR3 in amino acids: CASSPWEHYGYTF. The CDR3 DNA reads TGTGCCAGCAGCCCGTGGGAGCACTATGGCTACACCTTC.